This T cell receptor beta chain stems from a study of T cells in Graves' hyperthyroidism and ophthalmopathy. Trimming left V 6 bases short and J 9 bases short, with 11 bases between. Germline loops: CDR1 SNHLY, CDR2 FYNNEI. CDR3 size: 12 residues. In this sample, this clonotype turned up many times. Regions amplified from RNA transcripts were the TCR beta CDR3 regions. The HTBI primer set was used in a first-round RT-PCR of the TCR CDR3. TCRdb reprocessed the multiplex PCR reads via MiXCR and lists one record per CDR3 protein. Of around 200,000 distinct CDR3 sequences detected, 15% to 20% appear once; the ten largest clones hold roughly 29%.

V is TRBV2 and J is TRBJ2-2; TRBD1 or TRBD2 may be the D gene (5 bases each). Sequencing was carried out using blood. The clonotype comes from a woman between 45 and 60 years old with Graves' hyperthyroidism. The DNA for the CDR3 is TGTGCCAGCAGCGGCTGGGACCGGGAGCTGTTTTTT. Translated: CASSGWDRELFF.